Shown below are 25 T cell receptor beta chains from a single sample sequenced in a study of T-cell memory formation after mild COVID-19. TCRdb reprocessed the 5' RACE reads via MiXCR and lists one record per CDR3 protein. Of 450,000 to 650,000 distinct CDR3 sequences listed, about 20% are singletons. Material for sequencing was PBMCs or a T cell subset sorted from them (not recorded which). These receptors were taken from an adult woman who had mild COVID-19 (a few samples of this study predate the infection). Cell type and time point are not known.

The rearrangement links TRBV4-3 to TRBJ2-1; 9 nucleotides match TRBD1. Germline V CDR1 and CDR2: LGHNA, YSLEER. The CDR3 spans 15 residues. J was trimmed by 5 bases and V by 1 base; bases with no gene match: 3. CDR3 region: CASSQGTGDHNEQFF. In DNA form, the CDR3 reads TGCGCCAGCAGCCAAGGGACAGGGGACCACAATGAGCAGTTCTTC.

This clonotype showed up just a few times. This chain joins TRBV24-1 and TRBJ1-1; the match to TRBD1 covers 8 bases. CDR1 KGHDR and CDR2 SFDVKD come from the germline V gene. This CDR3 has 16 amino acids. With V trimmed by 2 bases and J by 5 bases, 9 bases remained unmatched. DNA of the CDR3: TGTGCCACCAGTGATTCCGGGACAGGCCCGAGGACTGAAGCTTTCTTT. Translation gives CATSDSGTGPRTEAFF.

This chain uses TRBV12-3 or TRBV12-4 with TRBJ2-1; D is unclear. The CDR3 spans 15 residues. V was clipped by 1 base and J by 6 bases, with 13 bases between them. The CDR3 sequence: CASSLGPILRNEQFF. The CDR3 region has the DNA TGTGCCAGCAGTTTAGGACCGATCCTACGCAATGAGCAGTTCTTC.

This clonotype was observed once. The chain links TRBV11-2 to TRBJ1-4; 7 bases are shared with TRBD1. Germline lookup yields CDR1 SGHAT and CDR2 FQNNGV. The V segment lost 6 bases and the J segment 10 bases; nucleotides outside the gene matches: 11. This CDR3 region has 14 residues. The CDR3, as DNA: TGTGCCAGCAGACCCGGGACAGCCTTTGGAAAACTGTTTTTT. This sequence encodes CASRPGTAFGKLFF.

Here the CDR3 reads CASTLPSSGDTGELFF. The CDR3 DNA sequence: TGTGCCAGCACCCTCCCCTCTAGCGGGGACACCGGGGAGCTGTTTTTT. The chain is built from TRBV7-9 and TRBJ2-2; 9 bases match TRBD2. The CDR3 contains 16 residues. The germline gives CDR1 SEHNR, CDR2 FQNEAQ (reference sequence). V trimming: 7 bases; J trimming: 3 bases; junction bases outside the gene matches: 9. Looking up the rest from reference TRBV7-9 and TRBJ2-2 gives the full variable domain: DTGVSQNPRHKITKRGQNVTFRCDPISEHNRLYWYRQTLGQGPEFLTYFQNEAQLEKSRLLSDRFSAERPKGSFSTLEIQRTEQGDSAMYLCASTLPSSGDTGELFFGEGSRLTVL.

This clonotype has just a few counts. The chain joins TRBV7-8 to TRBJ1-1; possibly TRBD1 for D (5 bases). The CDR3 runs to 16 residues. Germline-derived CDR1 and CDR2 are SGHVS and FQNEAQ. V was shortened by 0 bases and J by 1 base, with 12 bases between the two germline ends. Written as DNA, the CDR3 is TGTGCCAGCAGCTTAGCGGGGGTCAGGGAGAACACTGAAGCTTTCTTT. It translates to CASSLAGVRENTEAFF.

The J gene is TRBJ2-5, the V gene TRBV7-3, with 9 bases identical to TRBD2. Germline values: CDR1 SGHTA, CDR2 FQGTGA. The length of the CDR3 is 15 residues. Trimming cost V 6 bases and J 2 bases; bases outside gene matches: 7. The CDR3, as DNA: TGTGCCAGCAGTTTTCTAGCGGGGAGGCAAGAGACCCAGTACTTC. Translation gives CASSFLAGRQETQYF. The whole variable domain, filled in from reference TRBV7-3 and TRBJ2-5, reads GAGVSQTPSNKVTEKGKYVELRCDPISGHTALYWYRQSLGQGPEFLIYFQGTGAADDSGLPNDRFFAVRPEGSVSTLKIQRTERGDSAVYLCASSFLAGRQETQYFGPGTRLLVL.

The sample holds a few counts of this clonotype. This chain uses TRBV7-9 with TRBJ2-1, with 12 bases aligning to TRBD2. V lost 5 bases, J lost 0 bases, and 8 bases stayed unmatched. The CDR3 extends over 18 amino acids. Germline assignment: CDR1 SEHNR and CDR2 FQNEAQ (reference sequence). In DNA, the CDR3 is TGTGCCAGCAGCCGACTAGCGGGAGAGGGATCCTCCTACAATGAGCAGTTCTTC. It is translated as CASSRLAGEGSSYNEQFF.

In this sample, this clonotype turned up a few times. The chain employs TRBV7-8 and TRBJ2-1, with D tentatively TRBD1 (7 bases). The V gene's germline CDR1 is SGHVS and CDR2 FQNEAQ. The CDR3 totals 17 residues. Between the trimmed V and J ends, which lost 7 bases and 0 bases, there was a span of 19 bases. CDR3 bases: TGTGCCAGCACCCCGCAGGGGGGAGCCGGCTCCTACAATGAGCAGTTCTTC. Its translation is CASTPQGGAGSYNEQFF.

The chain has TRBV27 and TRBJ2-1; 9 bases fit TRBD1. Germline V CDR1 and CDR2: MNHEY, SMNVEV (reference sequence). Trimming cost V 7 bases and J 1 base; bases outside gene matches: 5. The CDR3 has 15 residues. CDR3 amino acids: CASTDRGFSYNEQFF. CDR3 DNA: TGTGCCAGCACGGACAGGGGTTTTTCCTACAATGAGCAGTTCTTC.

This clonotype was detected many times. CDR3 residues: CASSLSPDPDHEQYF. CDR3 bases: TGTGCCAGCAGTTTATCACCAGACCCCGACCACGAGCAGTACTTC. This sequence joins TRBV27 and TRBJ2-7, with D uncertain. Germline-derived CDR1 and CDR2 are MNHEY and SMNVEV (reference sequence). Trimming removed 0 bases at V and 5 bases at J, with 14 bases between. The CDR3 runs 15 residues.

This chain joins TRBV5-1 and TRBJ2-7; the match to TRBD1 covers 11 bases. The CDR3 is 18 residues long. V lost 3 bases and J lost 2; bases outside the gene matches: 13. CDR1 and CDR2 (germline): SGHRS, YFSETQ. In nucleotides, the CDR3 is TGCGCCAGCAGCTCTTTGGACAGGGGGCAGTCCTTTACCTACGAGCAGTACTTC. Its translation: CASSSLDRGQSFTYEQYF.

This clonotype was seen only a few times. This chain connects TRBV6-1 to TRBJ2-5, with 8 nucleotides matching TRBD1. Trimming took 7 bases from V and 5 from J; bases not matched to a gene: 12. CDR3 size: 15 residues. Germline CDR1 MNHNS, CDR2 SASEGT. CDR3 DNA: TGTGCCAGCATTCTTACAGGGGGACGCGCGGAGACCCAGTACTTC. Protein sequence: CASILTGGRAETQYF.

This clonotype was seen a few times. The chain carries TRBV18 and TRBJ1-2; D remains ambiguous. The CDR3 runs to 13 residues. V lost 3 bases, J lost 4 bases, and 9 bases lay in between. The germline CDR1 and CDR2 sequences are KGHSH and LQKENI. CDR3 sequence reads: CASSPRVSYGYTF. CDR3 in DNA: TGTGCCAGCTCACCGCGAGTATCCTATGGCTACACCTTC.

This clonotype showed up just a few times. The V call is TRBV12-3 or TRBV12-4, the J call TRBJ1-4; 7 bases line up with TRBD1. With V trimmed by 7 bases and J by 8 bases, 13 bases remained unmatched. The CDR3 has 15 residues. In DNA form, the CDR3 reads TGTGCCAGCAAGGGTGGAGGGACAGTCCAGGAAAAACTGTTTTTT. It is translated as CASKGGGTVQEKLFF.

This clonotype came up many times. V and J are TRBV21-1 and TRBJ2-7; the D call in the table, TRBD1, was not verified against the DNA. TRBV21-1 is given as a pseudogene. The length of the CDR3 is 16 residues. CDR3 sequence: CASSKGEDRLFYEQYF. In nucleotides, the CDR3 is TGTGCCAGCAGCAAAGGGGAGGACAGGTTATTCTACGAGCAGTACTTC.

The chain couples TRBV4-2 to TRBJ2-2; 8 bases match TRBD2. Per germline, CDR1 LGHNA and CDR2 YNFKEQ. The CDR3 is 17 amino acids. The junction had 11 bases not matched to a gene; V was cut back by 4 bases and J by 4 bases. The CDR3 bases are TGTGCCAGCAGCCCTCGAGCGGGAGAAATTGTCACCGGGGAGCTGTTTTTT. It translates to CASSPRAGEIVTGELFF.

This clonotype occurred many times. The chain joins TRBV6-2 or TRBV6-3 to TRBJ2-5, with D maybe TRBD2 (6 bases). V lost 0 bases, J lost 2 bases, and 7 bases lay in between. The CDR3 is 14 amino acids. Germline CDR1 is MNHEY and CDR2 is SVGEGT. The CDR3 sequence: CASSYSGGQETQYF. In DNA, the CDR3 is TGTGCCAGCAGTTACTCGGGAGGACAAGAGACCCAGTACTTC.

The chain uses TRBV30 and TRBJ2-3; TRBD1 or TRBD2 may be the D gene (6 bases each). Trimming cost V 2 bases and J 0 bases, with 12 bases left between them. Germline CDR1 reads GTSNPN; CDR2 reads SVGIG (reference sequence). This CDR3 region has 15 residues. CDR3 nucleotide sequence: TGTGCCTGGAGTACATCGGGGGCTAGCACAGATACGCAGTATTTT. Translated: CAWSTSGASTDTQYF.

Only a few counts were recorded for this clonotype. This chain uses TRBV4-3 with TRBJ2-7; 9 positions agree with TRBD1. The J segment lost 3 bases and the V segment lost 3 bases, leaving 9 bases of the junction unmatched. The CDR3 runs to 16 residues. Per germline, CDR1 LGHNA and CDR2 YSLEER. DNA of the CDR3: TGCGCCAGCAGCCAGCTACCGGGACAGGGTGTCTACGAGCAGTACTTC. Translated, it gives CASSQLPGQGVYEQYF.

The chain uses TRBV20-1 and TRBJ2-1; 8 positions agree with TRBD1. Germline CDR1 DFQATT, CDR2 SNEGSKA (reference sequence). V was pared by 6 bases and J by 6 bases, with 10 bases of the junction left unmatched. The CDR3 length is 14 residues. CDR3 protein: CSAPRRTGSNEQFF. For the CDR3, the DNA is TGCAGTGCCCCCCGGAGGACAGGGAGCAATGAGCAGTTCTTC.

CDR3 nucleotide sequence: TGTGCCAGCAGTCATTCTTTCAGTGAGCAGTTCTTC. Translation gives CASSHSFSEQFF. This rearrangement joins TRBV28 to TRBJ2-1; D remains ambiguous. This CDR3 is 12 amino acids long. Germline V gene lookup returns CDR1 MDHEN and CDR2 SYDVKM. Trimming pared 5 bases from V and 9 bases from J, leaving 11 bases between.

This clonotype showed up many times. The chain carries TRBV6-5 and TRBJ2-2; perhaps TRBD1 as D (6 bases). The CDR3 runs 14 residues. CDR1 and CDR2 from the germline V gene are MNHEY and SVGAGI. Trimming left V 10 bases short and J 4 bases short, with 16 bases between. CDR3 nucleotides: TGTGCCACCATACCACAGGGTCGCACCGGGGAGCTGTTTTTT. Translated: CATIPQGRTGELFF.

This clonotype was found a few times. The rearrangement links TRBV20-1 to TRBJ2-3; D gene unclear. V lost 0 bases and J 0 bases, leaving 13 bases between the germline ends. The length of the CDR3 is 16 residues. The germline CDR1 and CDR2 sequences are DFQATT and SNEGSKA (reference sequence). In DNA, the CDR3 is TGCAGTGCTAGAGATCTTCCTCACGCTAGCACAGATACGCAGTATTTT. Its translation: CSARDLPHASTDTQYF.

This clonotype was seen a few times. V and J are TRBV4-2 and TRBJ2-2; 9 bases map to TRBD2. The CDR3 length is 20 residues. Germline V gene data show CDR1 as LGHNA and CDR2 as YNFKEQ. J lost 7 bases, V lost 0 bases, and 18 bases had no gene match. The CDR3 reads CASSQDSPRYRGGAGGELFF. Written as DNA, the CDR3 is TGTGCCAGCAGCCAAGATTCCCCTCGTTATCGCGGGGGGGCCGGCGGGGAGCTGTTTTTT.